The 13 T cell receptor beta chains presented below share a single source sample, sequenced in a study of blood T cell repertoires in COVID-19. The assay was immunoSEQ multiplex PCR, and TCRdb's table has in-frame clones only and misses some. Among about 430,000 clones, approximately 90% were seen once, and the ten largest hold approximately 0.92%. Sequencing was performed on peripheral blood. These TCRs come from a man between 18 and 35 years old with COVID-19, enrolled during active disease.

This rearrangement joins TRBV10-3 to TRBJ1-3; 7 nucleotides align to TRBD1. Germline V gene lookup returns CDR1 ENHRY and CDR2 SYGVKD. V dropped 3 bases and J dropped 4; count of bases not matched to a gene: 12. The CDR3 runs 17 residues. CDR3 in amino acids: CAISDEGARGDGNTIYF. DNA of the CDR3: TGTGCCATCAGTGACGAGGGGGCCAGGGGAGACGGAAACACCATATATTTT.

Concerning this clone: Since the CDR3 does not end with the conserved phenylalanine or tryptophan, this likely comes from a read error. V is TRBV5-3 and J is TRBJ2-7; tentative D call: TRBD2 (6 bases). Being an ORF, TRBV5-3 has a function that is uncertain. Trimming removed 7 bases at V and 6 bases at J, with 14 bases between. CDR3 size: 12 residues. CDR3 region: CARLATLIEQYL. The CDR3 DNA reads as TGTGCCAGACTAGCGACCCTCATCGAGCAGTACCTC.

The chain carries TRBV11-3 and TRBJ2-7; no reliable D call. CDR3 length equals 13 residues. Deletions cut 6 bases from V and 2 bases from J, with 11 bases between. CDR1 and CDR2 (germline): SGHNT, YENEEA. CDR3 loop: CASRVDTAYEQYF. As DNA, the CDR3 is TGTGCCAGCAGAGTCGACACCGCCTACGAGCAGTACTTC.

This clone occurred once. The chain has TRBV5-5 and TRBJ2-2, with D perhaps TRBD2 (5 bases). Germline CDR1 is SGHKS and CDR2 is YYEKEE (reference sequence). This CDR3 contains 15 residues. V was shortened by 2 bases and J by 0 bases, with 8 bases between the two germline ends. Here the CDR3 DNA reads TGTGCCAGCAGCTTACCCGGGACGAACACCGGGGAGCTGTTTTTT. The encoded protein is CASSLPGTNTGELFF.

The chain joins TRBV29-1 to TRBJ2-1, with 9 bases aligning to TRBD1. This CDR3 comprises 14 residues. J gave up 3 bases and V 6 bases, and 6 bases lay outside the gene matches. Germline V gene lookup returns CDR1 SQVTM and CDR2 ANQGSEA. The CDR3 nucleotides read TGCAGCGTCTCGGACAGGGGTGACTACAATGAGCAGTTCTTC. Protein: CSVSDRGDYNEQFF.

This chain's CDR3 is CASSRTGFMNTEAFF. CDR3 nucleotides: TGTGCCAGTAGCCGGACAGGCTTCATGAACACTGAAGCTTTCTTT. The chain recombines TRBV19 with TRBJ1-1; TRBD1 agrees at 7 bases. Germline V gives CDR1 LNHDA, CDR2 SQIVND (reference sequence). The CDR3 has 15 amino acids. Trimming at V came to 6 bases and at J to 0 bases, leaving 7 bases not matched to a gene.

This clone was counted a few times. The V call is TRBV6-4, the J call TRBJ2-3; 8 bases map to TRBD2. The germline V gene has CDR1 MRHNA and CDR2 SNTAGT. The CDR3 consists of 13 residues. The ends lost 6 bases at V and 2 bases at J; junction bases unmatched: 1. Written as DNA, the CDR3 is TGTGCCAGCAGCGGGAGGGCCACAGATACGCAGTATTTT. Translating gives CASSGRATDTQYF.

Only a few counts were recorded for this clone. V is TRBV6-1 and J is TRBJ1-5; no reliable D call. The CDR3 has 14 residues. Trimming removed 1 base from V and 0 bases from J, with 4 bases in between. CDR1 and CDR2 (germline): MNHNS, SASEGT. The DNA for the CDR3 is TGTGCCAGCAGTGAAGTCGGTAGCAATCAGCCCCAGCATTTT. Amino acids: CASSEVGSNQPQHF.

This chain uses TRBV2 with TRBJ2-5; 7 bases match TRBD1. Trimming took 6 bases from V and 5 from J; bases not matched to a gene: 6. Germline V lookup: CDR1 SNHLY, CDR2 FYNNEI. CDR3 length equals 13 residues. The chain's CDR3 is CASRTGMGETQYF. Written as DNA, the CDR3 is TGTGCCAGCAGGACAGGGATGGGGGAGACCCAGTACTTC.

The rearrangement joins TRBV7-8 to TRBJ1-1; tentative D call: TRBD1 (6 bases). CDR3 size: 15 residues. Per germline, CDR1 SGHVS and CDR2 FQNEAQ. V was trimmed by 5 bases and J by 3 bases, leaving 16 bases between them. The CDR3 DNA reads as TGTGCCAGCAGCCCGCCGGGGGGCTGGGACACTGAAGCTTTCTTT. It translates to CASSPPGGWDTEAFF.

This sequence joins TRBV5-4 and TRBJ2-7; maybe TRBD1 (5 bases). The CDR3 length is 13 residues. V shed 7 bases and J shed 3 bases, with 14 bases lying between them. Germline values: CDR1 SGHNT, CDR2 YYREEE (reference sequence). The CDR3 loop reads CASSEVRGYEQYF. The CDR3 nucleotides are TGTGCCAGCTCAGAAGTTAGGGGCTACGAGCAGTACTTC.

The CDR3 is CASSYRDRSYGYTF. In DNA form, the CDR3 reads TGTGCCAGCAGTTACCGGGACAGAAGTTATGGCTACACCTTC. The V call is TRBV6-5, the J call TRBJ1-2; TRBD1 matches 7 bases. The CDR3 is 14 residues long. J lost 5 bases, V lost 2 bases, and 5 bases had no gene match. Germline V gene data show CDR1 as MNHEY and CDR2 as SVGAGI.

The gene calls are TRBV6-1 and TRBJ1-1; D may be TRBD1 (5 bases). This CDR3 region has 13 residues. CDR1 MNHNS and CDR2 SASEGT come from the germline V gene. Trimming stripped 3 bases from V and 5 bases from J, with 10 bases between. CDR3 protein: CASSDQGGTEAFF. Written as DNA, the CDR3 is TGTGCCAGCAGTGATCAGGGAGGGACTGAAGCTTTCTTT.